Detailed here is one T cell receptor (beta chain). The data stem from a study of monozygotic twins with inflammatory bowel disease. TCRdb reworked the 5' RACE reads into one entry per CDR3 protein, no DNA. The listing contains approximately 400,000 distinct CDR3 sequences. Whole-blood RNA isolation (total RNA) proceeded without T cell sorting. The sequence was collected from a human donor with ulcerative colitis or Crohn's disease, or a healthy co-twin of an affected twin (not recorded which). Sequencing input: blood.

The chain's CDR3 is CASSPADRDPKNIQYF. The V and J genes are TRBV4-2 and TRBJ2-4; no DNA is available, so the TRBD1 call from TCRdb remains unchecked. This CDR3 contains 16 residues. Germline assignment: CDR1 LGHNA and CDR2 YNFKEQ.